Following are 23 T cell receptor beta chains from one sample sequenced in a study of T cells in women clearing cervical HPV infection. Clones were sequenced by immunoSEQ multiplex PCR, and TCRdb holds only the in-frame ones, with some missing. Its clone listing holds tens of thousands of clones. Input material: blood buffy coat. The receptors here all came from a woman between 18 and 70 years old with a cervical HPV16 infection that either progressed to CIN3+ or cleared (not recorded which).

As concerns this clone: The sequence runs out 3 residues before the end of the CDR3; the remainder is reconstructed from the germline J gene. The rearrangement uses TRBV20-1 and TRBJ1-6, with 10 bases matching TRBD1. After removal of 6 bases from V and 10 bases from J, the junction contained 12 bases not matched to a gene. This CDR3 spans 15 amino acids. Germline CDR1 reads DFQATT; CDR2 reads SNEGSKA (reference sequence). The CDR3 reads CSARTGGQKRSPLHF. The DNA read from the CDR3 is TGCAGTGCAAGGACAGGGGGGCAGAAAAGATCACCC.

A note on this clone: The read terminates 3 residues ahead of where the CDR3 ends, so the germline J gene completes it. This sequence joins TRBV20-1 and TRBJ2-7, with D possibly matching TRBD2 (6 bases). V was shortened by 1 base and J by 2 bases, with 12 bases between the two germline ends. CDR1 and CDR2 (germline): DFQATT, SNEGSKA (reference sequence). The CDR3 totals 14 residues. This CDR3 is CSARGGVATYEQYF. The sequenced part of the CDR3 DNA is TGCAGTGCTAGAGGGGGGGTAGCGACCTACGAG.

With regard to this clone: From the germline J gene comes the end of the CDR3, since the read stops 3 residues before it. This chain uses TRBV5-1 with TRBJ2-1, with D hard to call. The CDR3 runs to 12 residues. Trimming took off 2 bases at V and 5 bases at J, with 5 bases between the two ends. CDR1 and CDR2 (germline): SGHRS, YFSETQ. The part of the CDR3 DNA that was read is TGCGCCAGCAGCTTTGTCGACAATGAG. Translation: CASSFVDNE. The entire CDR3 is CASSFVDNEQFF. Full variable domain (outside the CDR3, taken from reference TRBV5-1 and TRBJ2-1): KAGVTQTPRYLIKTRGQQVTLSCSPISGHRSVSWYQQTPGQGLQFLFEYFSETQRNKGNFPGRFSGRQFSNSRSEMNVSTLELGDSALYLCASSFVDNEQFFGPGTRLTVL.

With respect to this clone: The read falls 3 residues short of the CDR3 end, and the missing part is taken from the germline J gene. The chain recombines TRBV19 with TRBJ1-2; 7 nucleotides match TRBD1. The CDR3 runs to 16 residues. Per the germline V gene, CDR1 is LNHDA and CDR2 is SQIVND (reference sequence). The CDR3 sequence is CASSIPGTVGTVDYTF. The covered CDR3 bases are TGTGCCAGTAGTATCCCCGGGACAGTGGGGACTGTGGAC.

The DNA read from the CDR3 is TGTGCCAGCAGCCAATACGGGACTAGCGGGGGGTTTACCAATGAG. As protein: CASSQYGTSGGFTNE. The full CDR3 protein reads CASSQYGTSGGFTNEQFF. The V call is TRBV7-3, the J call TRBJ2-1, with 15 bases matching TRBD2. The DNA ends 3 residues before the CDR3 does, and the rest of the CDR3 is filled in from the germline J gene. This CDR3 is 18 amino acids long. The germline CDR1 and CDR2 sequences are SGHTA and FQGTGA. V was pared by 5 bases and J by 6 bases, with 11 bases of the junction left unmatched.

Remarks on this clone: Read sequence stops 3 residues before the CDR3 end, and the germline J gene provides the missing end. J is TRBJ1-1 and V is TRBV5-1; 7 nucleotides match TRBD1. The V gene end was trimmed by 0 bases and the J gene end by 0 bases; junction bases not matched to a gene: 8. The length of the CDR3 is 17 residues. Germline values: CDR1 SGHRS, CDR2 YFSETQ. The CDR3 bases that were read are TGCGCCAGCAGCTTGGGGACAGGCTTGGAGTTGAACACTGAA. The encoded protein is CASSLGTGLELNTE. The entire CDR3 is CASSLGTGLELNTEAFF.

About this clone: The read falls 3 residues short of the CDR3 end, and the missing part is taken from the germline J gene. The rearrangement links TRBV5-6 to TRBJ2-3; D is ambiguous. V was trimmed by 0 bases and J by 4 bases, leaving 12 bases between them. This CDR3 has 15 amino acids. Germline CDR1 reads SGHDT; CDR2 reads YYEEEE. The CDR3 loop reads CASSLAIRVADTQYF. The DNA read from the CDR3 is TGTGCCAGCAGCTTGGCGATTAGGGTGGCAGATACG.

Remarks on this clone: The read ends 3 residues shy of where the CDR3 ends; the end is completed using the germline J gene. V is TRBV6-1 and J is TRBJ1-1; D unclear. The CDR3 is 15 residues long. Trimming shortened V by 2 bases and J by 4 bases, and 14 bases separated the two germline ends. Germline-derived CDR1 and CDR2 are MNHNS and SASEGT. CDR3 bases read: TGTGCCAGCAGTGAACTCCCCTCCCGCGGCACTGAA. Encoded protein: CASSELPSRGTE. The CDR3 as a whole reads CASSELPSRGTEAFF.

CDR3 loop: CASSESAGTGELFF. CDR3 DNA, as far as it was read: TGTGCCAGCAGTGAATCGGCGGGCACCGGGGAG. This chain links TRBV6-1 with TRBJ2-2; possible D gene TRBD2, 5 bases. The read finishes 3 residues shy of the CDR3 end, and the germline J gene is used to complete it. The germline gives CDR1 MNHNS, CDR2 SASEGT. V lost 2 bases and J lost 4, with 8 bases in between. CDR3 length equals 14 residues.

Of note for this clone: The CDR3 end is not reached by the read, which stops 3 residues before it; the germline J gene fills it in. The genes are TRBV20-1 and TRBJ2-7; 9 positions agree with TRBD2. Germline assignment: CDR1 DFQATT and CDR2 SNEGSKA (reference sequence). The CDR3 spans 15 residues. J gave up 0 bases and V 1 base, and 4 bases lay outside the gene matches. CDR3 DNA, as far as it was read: TGCAGTGCTAGAGTGGCGGGGGGGCCCTCCTACGAG. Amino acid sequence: CSARVAGGPSYE. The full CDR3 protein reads CSARVAGGPSYEQYF.

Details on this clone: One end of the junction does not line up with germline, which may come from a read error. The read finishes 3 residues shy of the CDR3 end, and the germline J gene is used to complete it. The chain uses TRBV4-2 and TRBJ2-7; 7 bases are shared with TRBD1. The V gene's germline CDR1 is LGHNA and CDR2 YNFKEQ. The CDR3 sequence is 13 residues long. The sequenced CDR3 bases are TGCGCCAGCAGCCAAACAGGGGTCTACGAG. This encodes CASSQTGVYE. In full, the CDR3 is CASSQTGVYEQYF.

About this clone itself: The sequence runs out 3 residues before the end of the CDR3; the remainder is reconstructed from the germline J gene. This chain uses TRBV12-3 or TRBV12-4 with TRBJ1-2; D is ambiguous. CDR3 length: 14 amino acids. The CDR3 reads CASSLDPGAHGYTF. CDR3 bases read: TGTGCCAGCAGTTTAGATCCGGGTGCGCACGGC.

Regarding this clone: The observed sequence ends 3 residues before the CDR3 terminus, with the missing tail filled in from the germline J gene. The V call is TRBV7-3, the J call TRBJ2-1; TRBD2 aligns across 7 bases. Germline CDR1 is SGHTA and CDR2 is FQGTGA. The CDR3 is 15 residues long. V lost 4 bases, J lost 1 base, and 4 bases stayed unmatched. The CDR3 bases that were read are TGTGCCAGCAGCTCCGGGGGAGGGTCCTACAATGAG. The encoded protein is CASSSGGGSYNE. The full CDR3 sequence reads CASSSGGGSYNEQFF.

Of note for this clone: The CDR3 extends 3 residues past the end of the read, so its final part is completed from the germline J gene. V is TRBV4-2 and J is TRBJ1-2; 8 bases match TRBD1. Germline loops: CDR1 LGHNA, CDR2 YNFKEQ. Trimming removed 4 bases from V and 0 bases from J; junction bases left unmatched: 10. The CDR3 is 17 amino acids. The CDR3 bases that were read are TGTGCCAGCAGCCCCGGGACAGGAGTAAATACTAACTATGGC. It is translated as CASSPGTGVNTNYG. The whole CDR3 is CASSPGTGVNTNYGYTF.

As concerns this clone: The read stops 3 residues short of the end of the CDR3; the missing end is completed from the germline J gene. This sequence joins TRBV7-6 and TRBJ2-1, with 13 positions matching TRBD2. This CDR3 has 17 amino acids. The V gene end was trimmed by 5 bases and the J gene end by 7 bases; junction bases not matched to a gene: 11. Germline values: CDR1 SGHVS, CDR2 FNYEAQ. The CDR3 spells CASSKGTSGAWRNEQFF. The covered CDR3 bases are TGTGCCAGCAGCAAAGGGACTAGCGGGGCCTGGAGGAATGAG.

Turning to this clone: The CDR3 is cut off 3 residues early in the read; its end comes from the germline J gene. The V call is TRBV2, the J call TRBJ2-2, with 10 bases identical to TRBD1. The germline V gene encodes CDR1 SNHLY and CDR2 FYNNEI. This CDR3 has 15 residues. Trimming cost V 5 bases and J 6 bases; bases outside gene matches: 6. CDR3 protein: CASSRVTGGAGELFF. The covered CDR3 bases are TGTGCCAGCAGTCGCGTGACAGGGGGCGCCGGGGAG.

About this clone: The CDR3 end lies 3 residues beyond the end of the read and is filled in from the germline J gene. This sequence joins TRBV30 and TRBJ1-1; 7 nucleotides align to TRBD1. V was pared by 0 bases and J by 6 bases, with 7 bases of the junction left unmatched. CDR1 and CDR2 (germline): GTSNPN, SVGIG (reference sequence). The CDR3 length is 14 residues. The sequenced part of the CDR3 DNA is TGTGCCTGGAGTGTACAGGGGTCTTTCGCTGAA. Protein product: CAWSVQGSFAE. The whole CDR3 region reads CAWSVQGSFAEAFF.

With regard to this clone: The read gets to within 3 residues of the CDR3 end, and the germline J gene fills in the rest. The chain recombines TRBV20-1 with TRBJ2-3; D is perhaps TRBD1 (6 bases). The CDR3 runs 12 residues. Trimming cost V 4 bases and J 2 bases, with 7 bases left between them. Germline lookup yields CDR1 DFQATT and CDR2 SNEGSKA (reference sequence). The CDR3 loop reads CSANRDTDTQYF. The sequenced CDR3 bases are TGCAGTGCTAACAGGGACACAGATACG.

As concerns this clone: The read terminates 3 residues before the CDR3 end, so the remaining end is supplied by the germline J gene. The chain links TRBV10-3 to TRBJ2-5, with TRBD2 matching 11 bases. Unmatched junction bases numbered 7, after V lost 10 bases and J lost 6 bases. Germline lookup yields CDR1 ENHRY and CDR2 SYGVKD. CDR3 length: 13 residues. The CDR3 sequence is CATGLAGVQTQYF. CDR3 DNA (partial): TGTGCCACCGGACTAGCGGGCGTGCAGACC.

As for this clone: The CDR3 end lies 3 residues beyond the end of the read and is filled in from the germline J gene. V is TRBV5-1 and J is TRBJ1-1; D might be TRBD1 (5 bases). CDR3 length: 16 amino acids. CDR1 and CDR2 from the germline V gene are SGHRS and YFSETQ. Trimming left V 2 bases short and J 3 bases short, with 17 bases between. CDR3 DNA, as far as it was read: TGCGCCAGCAGCTTTGAGGGGCGGGGTAGGTACACTGAA. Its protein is CASSFEGRGRYTE. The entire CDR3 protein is CASSFEGRGRYTEAFF.

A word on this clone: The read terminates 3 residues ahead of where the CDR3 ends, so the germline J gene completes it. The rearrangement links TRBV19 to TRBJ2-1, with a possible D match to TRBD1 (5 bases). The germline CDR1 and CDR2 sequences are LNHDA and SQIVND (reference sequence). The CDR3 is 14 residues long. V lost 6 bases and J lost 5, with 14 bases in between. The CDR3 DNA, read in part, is TGTGCCAGTAGGAACGACAGAACCCACAATGAG. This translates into CASRNDRTHNE. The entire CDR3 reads CASRNDRTHNEQFF.

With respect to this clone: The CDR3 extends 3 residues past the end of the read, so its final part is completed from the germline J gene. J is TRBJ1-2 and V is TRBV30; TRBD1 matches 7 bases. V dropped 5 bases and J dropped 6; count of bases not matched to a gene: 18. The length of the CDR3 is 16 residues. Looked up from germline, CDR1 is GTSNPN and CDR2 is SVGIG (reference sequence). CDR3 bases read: TGTGCCTGGGTACCGGGACAGAGTCTACTTGGGAATGGC. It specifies CAWVPGQSLLGNG. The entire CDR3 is CAWVPGQSLLGNGYTF.

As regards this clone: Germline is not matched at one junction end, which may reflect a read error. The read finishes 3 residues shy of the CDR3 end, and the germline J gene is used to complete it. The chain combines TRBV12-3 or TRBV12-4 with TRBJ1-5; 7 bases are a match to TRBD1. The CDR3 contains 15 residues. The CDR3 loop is CAGSRRDSPNQPQHF. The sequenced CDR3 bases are TGTGCCGGCAGCCGTCGGGACAGTCCAAATCAGCCC.